This passage covers 9 T cell receptor beta chains from one sample sequenced in a study of blood T cell repertoires in COVID-19. Clones were read by immunoSEQ multiplex PCR, and TCRdb kept only the in-frame ones, dropping some. Found here are about 160,000 clones, around 84% of them singletons; the top ten hold roughly 8%. Specimen: PBMCs or T cells enriched from blood (not recorded which). The source is a woman aged 45 to 65 who had recovered from COVID-19.

V and J are TRBV7-2 and TRBJ2-7; the match to TRBD1 covers 7 bases. CDR3 length: 15 amino acids. The ends lost 5 bases at V and 1 base at J; junction bases unmatched: 8. The germline CDR1 and CDR2 sequences are SGHTA and FQGNSA. The CDR3, as DNA: TGTGCCAGCAGCGAGCATACAGGGGTATCCTACGAGCAGTACTTC. This codes for CASSEHTGVSYEQYF. The full variable domain, with the rest looked up from reference TRBV7-2 and TRBJ2-7, is GAGVSQSPSNKVTEKGKDVELRCDPISGHTALYWYRQSLGQGLEFLIYFQGNSAPDKSGLPSDRFSAERTGGSVSTLTIQRTQQEDSAVYLCASSEHTGVSYEQYFGPGTRLTVT.

V gene TRBV20-1 combines with J gene TRBJ2-3, with D maybe TRBD2 (6 bases). CDR1 is DFQATT, CDR2 SNEGSKA, per germline (reference sequence). This CDR3 contains 14 residues. V was clipped by 3 bases and J by 1 base, with 11 bases between them. CDR3 in DNA: TGCAGTGCTAGTCGCGGGGACGGCACAGATACGCAGTATTTT. It codes for CSASRGDGTDTQYF.

This chain uses TRBV6-1 with TRBJ1-2; D gene unclear. This CDR3 has 14 residues. Germline lookup yields CDR1 MNHNS and CDR2 SASEGT. Trimming left V 7 bases short and J 8 bases short, with 20 bases between. CDR3 bases: TGTGCCAGCACCCCTCCCTCGTGGGCTGGCGGCTACACCTTC. Protein: CASTPPSWAGGYTF.

This sequence joins TRBV11-3 and TRBJ2-7; D gene ambiguous. Germline CDR1 reads SGHNT; CDR2 reads YENEEA. This CDR3 has 16 residues. Deletions cut 5 bases from V and 1 base from J, with 18 bases between. CDR3 coding DNA: TGTGCCAGCAGCATTCTCCCGGAAAACAGTTCCTACGAGCAGTACTTC. Translated: CASSILPENSSYEQYF.

The V call is TRBV7-9, the J call TRBJ2-7, with D unresolved. Germline V gene sequence: CDR1 SEHNR, CDR2 FQNEAQ (reference sequence). This CDR3 region has 12 residues. Trimming removed 1 base at V and 4 bases at J, with 5 bases between. The CDR3 loop reads CASSLGSYEQYF. The CDR3 DNA reads as TGTGCCAGCAGCTTAGGTAGTTACGAGCAGTACTTC.

V gene TRBV19 combines with J gene TRBJ1-5; 9 nucleotides align to TRBD1. CDR1 is LNHDA, CDR2 SQIVND, per germline (reference sequence). Trimming at V came to 3 bases and at J to 4 bases, leaving 7 bases not matched to a gene. The CDR3 has 16 residues. The CDR3 region is CASSIIRTGENQPQHF. Here the CDR3 DNA reads TGTGCCAGTAGTATTATCCGGACAGGGGAGAATCAGCCCCAGCATTTT.

V gene TRBV27 combines with J gene TRBJ1-4, with a tentative D call TRBD1 (6 bases). This CDR3 is 13 amino acids long. The germline V gene encodes CDR1 MNHEY and CDR2 SMNVEV (reference sequence). V lost 4 bases and J 5 bases, leaving 8 bases between the germline ends. The CDR3 loop is CASSYRANEKLFF. In nucleotides, the CDR3 is TGTGCCAGCAGTTACAGGGCCAATGAAAAACTGTTTTTT. The entire variable domain, with the rest obtained from reference TRBV27 and TRBJ1-4, is as follows: EAQVTQNPRYLITVTGKKLTVTCSQNMNHEYMSWYRQDPGLGLRQIYYSMNVEVTDKGDVPEGYKVSRKEKRNFPLILESPSPNQTSLYFCASSYRANEKLFFGSGTQLSVL.

CDR3 in DNA: TGTGCCAGCAGTGAATACGGTGGGACAGGGGCTCGGGAGCAGTACTTC. This encodes CASSEYGGTGAREQYF. J is TRBJ2-7 and V is TRBV25-1, with 10 bases lining up with TRBD1. Per germline, CDR1 MGHDK and CDR2 SYGVNS. CDR3 length: 16 amino acids. With V trimmed by 0 bases and J by 7 bases, 9 bases remained unmatched.

The chain recombines TRBV6-1 with TRBJ1-4; no firm D call. Germline V gene data show CDR1 as MNHNS and CDR2 as SASEGT. CDR3 length: 12 residues. V was cut by 6 bases and J by 3 bases, with 5 bases left in between. CDR3 nucleotide sequence: TGTGCCAGCAGGGAGGCTAATGAAAAACTGTTTTTT. This encodes CASREANEKLFF.